Reported below is one T cell receptor beta chain. TCRdb reprocessed the 5' RACE reads via MiXCR and lists one record per CDR3 protein. In the table there are 1.5 million or so distinct CDR3 sequences, under 35% of which are singletons. This CDR3 is 14 amino acids long. The germline gives CDR1 DFQATT, CDR2 SNEGSKA (reference sequence). After removal of 6 bases from V and 6 bases from J, the junction contained 10 bases not matched to a gene. The data were taken from a study of identical twins. This TCR derives from a newborn girl in good health. Sequenced input: cord blood. The V gene is TRBV20-1, the J gene TRBJ2-1; TRBD2 matches 8 bases. The CDR3 DNA reads as TGCAGTGCCCCCCCAAGCGGGAGTTCCAATGAGCAGTTCTTC. Translating it yields CSAPPSGSSNEQFF.